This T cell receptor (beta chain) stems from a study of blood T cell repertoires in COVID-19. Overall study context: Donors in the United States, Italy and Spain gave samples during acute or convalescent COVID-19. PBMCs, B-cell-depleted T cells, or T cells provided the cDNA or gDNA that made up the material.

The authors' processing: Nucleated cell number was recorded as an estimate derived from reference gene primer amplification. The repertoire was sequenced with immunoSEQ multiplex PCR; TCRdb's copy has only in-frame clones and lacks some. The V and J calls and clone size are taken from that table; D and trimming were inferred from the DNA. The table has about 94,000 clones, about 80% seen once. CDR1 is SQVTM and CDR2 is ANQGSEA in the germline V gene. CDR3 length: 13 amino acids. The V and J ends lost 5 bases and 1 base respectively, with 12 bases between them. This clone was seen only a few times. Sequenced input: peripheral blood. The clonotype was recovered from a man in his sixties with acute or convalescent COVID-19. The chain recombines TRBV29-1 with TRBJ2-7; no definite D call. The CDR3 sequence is CSVLSQDSYEQYF. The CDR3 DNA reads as TGCAGCGTTTTATCTCAGGATTCCTACGAGCAGTACTTC.